What follows are 5 T cell receptor beta chains derived from one specimen sequenced in a study of T cells in Graves' hyperthyroidism and ophthalmopathy. The investigators amplified TCR beta CDR3 regions from RNA transcripts. A first-round RT-PCR of the TCR CDR3 used the HTBI primer set. TCRdb re-called the multiplex PCR reads with MiXCR, one entry per CDR3 protein. The sample lists about 420,000 distinct CDR3 sequences; 15% to 19% were seen once. The sample was blood. These receptors were collected from a woman aged 18-30 years with Graves' hyperthyroidism.

This clonotype appeared many times. V usage is TRBV12-3 or TRBV12-4 and J usage is TRBJ2-5; weak D call: TRBD1 (6 bases). The CDR3 loop spans 14 amino acids. V dropped 5 bases and J dropped 8 bases, with 18 bases sitting between them. The CDR3 region has the DNA TGTGCCAGCAGTAAAACGACAGGTCTCCCCACCCAGTACTTC. Its protein product is CASSKTTGLPTQYF.

This clonotype was recorded at least ten times. The chain joins TRBV14 to TRBJ2-5; no reliable D call. CDR3 length: 12 residues. Germline V lookup: CDR1 SGHDN, CDR2 FVKESK. Trimming shortened V by 1 base and J by 5 bases, and 5 bases separated the two germline ends. Written as DNA, the CDR3 is TGTGCCAGCAGCCAAGCGACGGAGACCCAGTACTTC. It codes for CASSQATETQYF.

The rearrangement uses TRBV7-9 and TRBJ2-7; TRBD1 aligns across 7 bases. The CDR3 consists of 17 residues. The germline CDR1 and CDR2 sequences are SEHNR and FQNEAQ (reference sequence). V shed 4 bases, J shed 0 bases, and the junction held 12 bases outside the gene matches. The CDR3 DNA reads as TGTGCCAGCAGCTCACAGAGTTGGACAGGACTCTCCTACGAGCAGTACTTC. This sequence encodes CASSSQSWTGLSYEQYF. The whole variable domain, remainder taken from reference TRBV7-9 and TRBJ2-7, is DTGVSQNPRHKITKRGQNVTFRCDPISEHNRLYWYRQTLGQGPEFLTYFQNEAQLEKSRLLSDRFSAERPKGSFSTLEIQRTEQGDSAMYLCASSSQSWTGLSYEQYFGPGTRLTVT.

This rearrangement joins TRBV5-1 to TRBJ2-7; 9 nucleotides match TRBD2. Germline V gene data show CDR1 as SGHRS and CDR2 as YFSETQ. V gave up 0 bases and J gave up 0 bases; unmatched junction bases: 10. The CDR3 consists of 18 residues. The CDR3 here is CASSLGTGGRAVSYEQYF. CDR3 nucleotide sequence: TGCGCCAGCAGCTTGGGGACTGGCGGGAGGGCCGTCTCCTACGAGCAGTACTTC.

This clonotype appeared many times. V and J are TRBV20-1 and TRBJ1-2; 7 bases agree with TRBD1. This CDR3 has 15 amino acids. CDR1 DFQATT and CDR2 SNEGSKA come from the germline V gene (reference sequence). Germline trimming cut 0 bases from V and 4 bases from J; bases unmatched to any gene: 8. In DNA form, the CDR3 reads TGCAGTGCTAGAGATATGAAGGAGGGGGCCTATGGCTACACCTTC. It yields the protein CSARDMKEGAYGYTF.